This TCR beta chain was captured by sequencing in a study of blood T cell repertoires in COVID-19. On the study more broadly: Italy, Spain and the United States were the sources of the convalescent and acute COVID-19 samples. PBMCs, B-cell-depleted T cells, or T cells provided the cDNA or gDNA that made up the material.

TCRdb keeps only in-frame clones here, not all; method: immunoSEQ multiplex PCR. Of over 80,000 clones listed, 65% to 90% are singletons. This CDR3 contains 13 residues. Germline V gene lookup returns CDR1 SGHTA and CDR2 FQGTGA. With 2 bases removed from V and 4 bases from J, the gap between germline ends came to 9 bases. The clonotype originates from a man older than 75 with active or convalescent COVID-19. The rearrangement joins TRBV7-3 to TRBJ2-7, with D tentatively TRBD1 (5 bases). Specimen: peripheral blood. In nucleotides, the CDR3 is TGTGCCAGCAGCTTAGGCGCAGGGTACGAGCAGTACTTC. This encodes CASSLGAGYEQYF.